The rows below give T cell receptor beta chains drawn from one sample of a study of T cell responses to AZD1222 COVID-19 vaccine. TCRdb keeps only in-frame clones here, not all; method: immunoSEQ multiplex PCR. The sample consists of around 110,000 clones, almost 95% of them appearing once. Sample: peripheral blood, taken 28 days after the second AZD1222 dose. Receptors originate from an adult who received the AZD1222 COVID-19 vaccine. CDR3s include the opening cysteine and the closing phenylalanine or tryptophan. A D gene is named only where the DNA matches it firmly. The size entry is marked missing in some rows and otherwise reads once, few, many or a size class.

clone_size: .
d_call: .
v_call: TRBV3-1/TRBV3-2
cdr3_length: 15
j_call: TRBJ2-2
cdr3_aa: CASSQVDRNTGELFF
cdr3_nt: TGTGCCAGCAGCCAAGTGGACAGGAACACCGGGGAGCTGTTTTTT

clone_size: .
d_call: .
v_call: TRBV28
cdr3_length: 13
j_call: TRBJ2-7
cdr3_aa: CASTSDGSYEQYF
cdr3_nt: TGTGCCAGCACCTCCGACGGATCCTACGAGCAGTACTTC

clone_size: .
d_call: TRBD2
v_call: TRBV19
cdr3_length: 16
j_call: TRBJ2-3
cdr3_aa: CASSRLSGRASDTQYF
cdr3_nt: TGTGCCAGTAGTCGCCTCAGCGGGAGGGCCTCAGATACGCAGTATTTT

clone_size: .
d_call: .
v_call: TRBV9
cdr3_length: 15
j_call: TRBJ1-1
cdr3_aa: CASSGDMERHTEAFF
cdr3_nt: TGTGCCAGCAGCGGAGACATGGAGCGGCACACTGAAGCTTTCTTT

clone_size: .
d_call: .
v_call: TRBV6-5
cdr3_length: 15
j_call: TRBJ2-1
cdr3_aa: CASGQEMGSYNEQFF
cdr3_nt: TGTGCCAGCGGCCAGGAGATGGGGTCCTACAATGAGCAGTTCTTC

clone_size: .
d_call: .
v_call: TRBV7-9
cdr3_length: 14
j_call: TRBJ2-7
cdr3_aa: CASSSKDGRGEQYF
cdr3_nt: TGTGCCAGCAGCTCAAAGGACGGCCGGGGCGAGCAGTACTTC

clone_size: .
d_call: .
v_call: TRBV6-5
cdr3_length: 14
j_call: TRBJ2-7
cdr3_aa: CASSYGQSSYEQYF
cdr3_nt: TGTGCCAGCAGTTACGGACAGAGCTCCTACGAGCAGTACTTC

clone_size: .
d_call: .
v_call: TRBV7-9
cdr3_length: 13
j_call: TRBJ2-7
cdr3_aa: CASSLESSHEQYF
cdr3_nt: TGTGCCAGCAGCTTAGAAAGTTCTCACGAGCAGTACTTC

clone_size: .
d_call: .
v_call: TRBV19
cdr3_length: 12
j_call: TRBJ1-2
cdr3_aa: CASTSGRGRYTF
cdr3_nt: TGTGCCAGTACCTCTGGGAGGGGACGCTACACCTTC

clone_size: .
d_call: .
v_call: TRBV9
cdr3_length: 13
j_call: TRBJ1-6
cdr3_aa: CASSVGVGSPLHF
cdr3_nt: TGTGCCAGCAGCGTAGGGGTCGGGTCACCCCTCCACTTT

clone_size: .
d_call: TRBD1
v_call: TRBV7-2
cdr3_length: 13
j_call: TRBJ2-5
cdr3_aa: CASSWTGGETQYF
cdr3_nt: TGTGCCAGCAGCTGGACAGGGGGGGAGACCCAGTACTTC

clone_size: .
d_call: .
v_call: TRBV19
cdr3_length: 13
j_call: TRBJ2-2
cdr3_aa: CASSILGGGELFF
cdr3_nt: TGTGCCAGTAGTATTCTGGGGGGCGGGGAGCTGTTTTTT

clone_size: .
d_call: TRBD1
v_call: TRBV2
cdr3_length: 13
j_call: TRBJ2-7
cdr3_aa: CASRDRGAYEQYF
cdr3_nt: TGTGCCAGCAGGGACAGGGGGGCCTACGAGCAGTACTTC

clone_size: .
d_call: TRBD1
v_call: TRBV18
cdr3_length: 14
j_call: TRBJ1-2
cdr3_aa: CASSPGQGAGGYTF
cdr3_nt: TGTGCCAGCTCACCCGGACAGGGGGCGGGTGGCTACACCTTC

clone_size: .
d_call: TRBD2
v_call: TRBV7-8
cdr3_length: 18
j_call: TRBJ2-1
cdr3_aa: CASSPNAGTSGSYNEQFF
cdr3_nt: TGTGCCAGCAGCCCCAACGCAGGGACTAGCGGCTCCTACAATGAGCAGTTCTTC

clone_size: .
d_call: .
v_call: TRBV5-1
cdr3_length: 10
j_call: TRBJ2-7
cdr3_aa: CASRPAVRYF
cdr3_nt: TGCGCCAGCAGACCGGCCGTACGGTACTTC

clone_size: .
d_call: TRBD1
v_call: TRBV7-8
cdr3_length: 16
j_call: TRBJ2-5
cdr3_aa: CASSFFADREFETQYF
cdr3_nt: TGTGCCAGCAGCTTCTTCGCAGACAGGGAATTTGAGACCCAGTACTTC

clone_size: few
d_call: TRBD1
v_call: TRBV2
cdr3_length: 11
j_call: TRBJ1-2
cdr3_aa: CASSQQGGYTF
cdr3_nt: TGTGCCAGCAGCCAACAGGGGGGCTACACCTTC

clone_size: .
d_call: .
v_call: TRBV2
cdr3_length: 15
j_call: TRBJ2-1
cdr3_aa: CASTRERVSYNEQFF
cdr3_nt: TGTGCCAGCACCAGGGAACGGGTCTCCTACAATGAGCAGTTCTTC

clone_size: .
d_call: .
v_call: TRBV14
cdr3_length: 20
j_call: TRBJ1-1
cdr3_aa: CASSQGPQVGRTDMNTEAFF
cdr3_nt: TGTGCCAGCAGCCAAGGCCCCCAGGTGGGGCGCACGGACATGAACACTGAAGCTTTCTTT

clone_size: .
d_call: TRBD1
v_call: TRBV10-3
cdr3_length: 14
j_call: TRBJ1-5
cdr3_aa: CAITDTGEGQPQHF
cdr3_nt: TGTGCCATCACCGACACAGGGGAAGGTCAGCCCCAGCATTTT

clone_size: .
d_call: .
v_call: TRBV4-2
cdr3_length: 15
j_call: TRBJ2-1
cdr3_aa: CASSQESSSYNEQFF
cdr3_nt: TGTGCCAGCAGCCAAGAAAGTAGCTCCTACAATGAGCAGTTCTTC

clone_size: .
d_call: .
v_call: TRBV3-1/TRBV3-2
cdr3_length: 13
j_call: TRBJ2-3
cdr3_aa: CASSQVSGTTQYF
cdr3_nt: TGTGCCAGCAGCCAAGTATCAGGTACTACGCAGTATTTT

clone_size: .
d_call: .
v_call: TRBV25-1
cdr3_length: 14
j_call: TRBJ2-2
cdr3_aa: CASNGPSWAGELFF
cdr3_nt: TGTGCCAGCAACGGACCTAGCTGGGCCGGGGAGCTGTTTTTT

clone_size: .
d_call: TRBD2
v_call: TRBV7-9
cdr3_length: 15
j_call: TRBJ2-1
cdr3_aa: CASSFSGLVLNEQFF
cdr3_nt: TGTGCCAGCAGTTTCTCCGGACTAGTCCTCAATGAGCAGTTCTTC

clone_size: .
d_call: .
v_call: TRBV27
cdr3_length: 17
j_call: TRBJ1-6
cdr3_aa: CASSFLSFWSDNSPLHF
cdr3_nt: TGTGCCAGCAGTTTTCTTAGCTTTTGGTCGGATAATTCACCCCTCCACTTT

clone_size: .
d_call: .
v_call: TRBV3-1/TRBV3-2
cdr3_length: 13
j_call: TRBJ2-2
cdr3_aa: CASRMTVTGELFF
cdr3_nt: TGTGCCAGCAGGATGACGGTCACCGGGGAGCTGTTTTTT

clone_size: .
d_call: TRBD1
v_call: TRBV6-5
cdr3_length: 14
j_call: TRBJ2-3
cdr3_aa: CASTGDRLTDTQYF
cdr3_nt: TGTGCCAGCACCGGGGACAGACTCACAGATACGCAGTATTTT